This T cell receptor (beta chain) was sequenced in a study of T cell responses to AZD1222 COVID-19 vaccine (dated by TCRdb to the early 2020s). Some background on the complete study: TCR sequencing was performed for over 230 trial participants, of whom around 200 were given two doses of AZD1222 and around 26 were given two doses of MenACWY control vaccine. Trial participants were enrolled by age into subgroups of 18-55, 56-69 and 70-plus years, and around 150, 29 and 61 TCR-sequenced participants, respectively, were included in these subgroups. On the study overall, not on this receptor specifically: Because no day 14 peak-response samples were available, repertoires were characterized only after the peak T cell response. In the small 56-69-year group, the increase in depth fell short of significance, most likely because of low power. Only a handful of AZD1222 recipients were SARS-CoV-2 seropositive at baseline, limiting conclusions about previously exposed vaccinees. Spike-specific TCR breadth and depth rose significantly after two AZD1222 doses compared with day 0 and with MenACWY recipients. Participants were mostly white British and included more females than males, and it was suggested by the authors that clonal diversity may have been underestimated. Nearly half of unique spike-specific TCRs reportedly recognized epitopes outside regions mutated in the B.1.351 and B.1.1.7 variants. CD4 TCRs associated with the vaccine covered the entire spike protein, and the dominant responses were in regions 160-218 and 743-854.

The CDR3 regions of human TCRbeta chains were analyzed by immunosequencing. On the study's bioinformatics: Repertoire TCRs were matched against a reference library of SARS-CoV-2-specific TCRs generated with the MIRA antigen-specificity platform. Breadth was defined as the fraction of unique TCRs that were SARS-CoV-2-associated. Depth was defined as the fraction of total T cells that were SARS-CoV-2-associated. Using the MIRA data, every spike-specific TCR was mapped to the spike region that the TCR reacted to and assigned to either a CD4 or a CD8 class. Log10-transformed breadth and depth values were compared by one-way ANOVA with Sidak's multiple comparisons tests. TCRdb mirrors the immuneACCESS table, restricted to in-frame sequences. Some clones are absent from its copies; in checked studies, under half trace to an unresolved V gene, and the reason for the others is unknown. The V and J calls and clone size were taken over from that table, and D and trimming were inferred from the DNA. The sample contains roughly 100,000 clones, roughly 92% of them found a single time. 6.5% to 10% of the sample lies in the top ten.

Note on this clone: This clone's antigen is unknown. There are no base qualities to consult, and no much larger clone falls within one base.

This specimen's time point label, per the study, means: about 28 days (+/-7) after the second vaccine dose. Because spike-specific TCR depth and breadth did not differ between the two schedules, AZD1222 recipients who got a second dose at roughly 4 weeks were pooled with those who got a second dose at roughly 12 weeks. Samples from vaccinated people were obtained from the UK trials COV001 and COV002, which included a single-blind randomized controlled phase 2/3 trial of AZD1222 (ChAdOx1 nCoV-19) in healthy adults. For TCRbeta chain sequencing, PBMC samples from trial participants were taken at day 0 and at day 28 after the second dose. The clonotype comes from an adult who received the AZD1222 COVID-19 vaccine. The input for sequencing was peripheral blood, taken 28 days after the second AZD1222 dose.

CDR3 sequence: CATSDPPWRGDYTGELFF. The DNA is as follows: TGTGCCACCAGTGATCCACCTTGGCGAGGGGATTATACCGGGGAGCTGTTTTTT. The receptor chain draws on TRBV24-1 and TRBJ2-2; the D call could be TRBD1 or TRBD2, with each sharing 5 bases. As encoded in the germline V gene, CDR1 is KGHDR while CDR2 is SFDVKD. V is reduced by 3 bases and J by 5 bases, leaving a spacing of 21 bases between them. The CDR3, from cysteine to phenylalanine, totals 18 residues. The DNA shown is the 54-base CDR3, in frame from base 1.